Following are 26 T cell receptor beta chains from one sample sequenced in a study of HIV-infected patients and healthy controls (dated by TCRdb to between 2013 and 2015). Library preparation used 5' RACE. TCRdb names Illumina MiSeq as the instrument used. Using SuperScript III with primers targeting the alpha and beta constant regions, around 500 ng of RNA was reverse transcribed. Separate alpha and beta chain libraries were generated by chain-specific third strand synthesis with multiplexing indices. TCRdb handled the public reads itself, with Q25 trimming in fastp and clone calling in MiXCR, and kept productive beta chains. All rows with the same CDR3 protein become a single entry with the most common DNA and genes. The sample table records some 20,000 distinct CDR3 sequences; 12% of these occur just once. 11% of the sample is held by the ten biggest clonotypes. Since whole blood was used without any cell fractionation, the repertoire reflected all peripheral T cells in unsorted form.

Sequencing was performed on blood. The receptors stem from an adult in good health.

In its sample, this clonotype was seen many times. The chain links TRBV6-1 to TRBJ1-1; 7 bases fit TRBD1. CDR3 length equals 16 residues. Looked up from germline, CDR1 is MNHNS and CDR2 is SASEGT. The junction had 13 bases not matched to a gene; V was cut back by 6 bases and J by 3 bases. The CDR3 nucleotides read TGTGCCAGCAGGGGAACGACAGGGCGTAGGTACACTGAAGCTTTCTTT. Translation: CASRGTTGRRYTEAFF.

This clonotype was counted many times. The V gene is TRBV6-5, the J gene TRBJ1-4, with D tentatively TRBD1 (5 bases). CDR3 length equals 11 residues. Germline loops: CDR1 MNHEY, CDR2 SVGAGI. Trimming removed 8 bases from V and 5 bases from J, with 6 bases in between. The CDR3 DNA follows: TGTGCCAGCGGGGGAAATGAAAAACTGTTTTTT. This gives the protein CASGGNEKLFF.

The J gene is TRBJ2-7, the V gene TRBV28; TRBD1 matches at 8 bases. The CDR3 has 15 residues. With 4 bases clipped from V and 1 base from J, the junction kept 6 bases outside the gene matches. Germline V gene lookup returns CDR1 MDHEN and CDR2 SYDVKM. The CDR3, as DNA: TGTGCCAGCAGTTCCCCAGGGGGCAGGTCCTACGAGCAGTACTTC. It is translated as CASSSPGGRSYEQYF.

J is TRBJ1-4 and V is TRBV12-3 or TRBV12-4; D is perhaps TRBD1 (5 bases). CDR3 length equals 14 residues. V lost 5 bases to trimming and J lost 8 bases, with 15 bases between them. The CDR3 sequence: CASSLRGIGEKLFF. CDR3 nucleotide sequence: TGTGCCAGCAGTCTCCGGGGCATTGGGGAAAAACTGTTTTTT.

This clonotype came up many times. The V gene is TRBV28, the J gene TRBJ1-2; a possible D gene is TRBD1 (5 bases). The CDR3 is 14 residues long. Trimming shortened V by 3 bases and J by 8 bases, and 16 bases separated the two germline ends. Germline V gene data show CDR1 as MDHEN and CDR2 as SYDVKM. The CDR3 bases are TGTGCCAGCAGTTTCACCGGGGGGAGATGGGGCTACACCTTC. Translated: CASSFTGGRWGYTF.

The sample holds many counts of this clonotype. The J gene is TRBJ1-2, the V gene TRBV20-1, with a weak D call TRBD1 (5 bases). This CDR3 spans 12 amino acids. Germline assignment: CDR1 DFQATT and CDR2 SNEGSKA (reference sequence). CDR3 in amino acids: CSHSARAYGYTF. CDR3 bases: TGCAGCCATTCGGCCAGGGCCTATGGCTACACCTTC.

Within the sample, this clonotype is medium-sized. V gene TRBV9 combines with J gene TRBJ2-3; TRBD1 matches at 7 bases. CDR1 is SGDLS and CDR2 is YYNGEE in the germline V gene. The V segment lost 4 bases and the J segment 1 base; nucleotides outside the gene matches: 9. This CDR3 has 16 amino acids. The CDR3 bases are TGTGCCAGCAGCCCCTACTCCGGGACAGGCACAGATACGCAGTATTTT. Translating gives CASSPYSGTGTDTQYF.

This clonotype was found a few times. J is TRBJ2-3 and V is TRBV7-2; 8 bases align to TRBD2. The CDR3 consists of 14 residues. Trimming at V came to 4 bases and at J to 2 bases, leaving 2 bases not matched to a gene. CDR1 SGHTA and CDR2 FQGNSA come from the germline V gene. Written as DNA, the CDR3 is TGTGCCAGCAGCTCGGGACTAGTCACAGATACGCAGTATTTT. Amino acids: CASSSGLVTDTQYF.

This rearrangement joins TRBV19 to TRBJ1-4; tentative D call: TRBD1 (5 bases). The CDR3 has 14 amino acids. Germline V lookup: CDR1 LNHDA, CDR2 SQIVND (reference sequence). With 5 bases removed from V and 0 bases from J, the gap between germline ends came to 7 bases. In nucleotides, the CDR3 is TGTGCCAGTAGTGCGACAGCAACTAATGAAAAACTGTTTTTT. Translating it yields CASSATATNEKLFF.

At least ten counts were recorded for this clonotype. The V and J genes are TRBV6-6 and TRBJ2-3; TRBD1 matches 9 bases. The CDR3 length is 14 residues. Per the germline V gene, CDR1 is MNHNY and CDR2 is SVGAGI (reference sequence). The junction had 4 bases not matched to a gene; V was cut back by 5 bases and J by 4 bases. CDR3 sequence (DNA): TGTGCCAGCAGTCACAGACAGGGGGCAGATACGCAGTATTTT. Amino acid sequence: CASSHRQGADTQYF.

At least ten counts were recorded for this clonotype. The rearrangement links TRBV6-6 to TRBJ2-6; TRBD2 matches at 8 bases. The CDR3 sequence is 19 residues long. Germline values: CDR1 MNHNY, CDR2 SVGAGI (reference sequence). J lost 1 base, V lost 6 bases, and 14 bases had no gene match. The CDR3 loop is CASSIHFSGVSSGANVLTF. The DNA for the CDR3 is TGTGCCAGCAGCATCCATTTTAGCGGGGTTTCTTCTGGGGCCAACGTCCTGACTTTC.

V usage is TRBV10-3 and J usage is TRBJ2-1; the D is unclear. Germline CDR1 ENHRY, CDR2 SYGVKD. CDR3 length: 11 amino acids. V was trimmed by 8 bases and J by 8 bases, leaving 10 bases between them. CDR3 sequence (DNA): TGTGCCATCTCTGGCCCGGATGAGCAGTTCTTC. Translating it yields CAISGPDEQFF.

This clonotype qualifies as medium-sized. An end of the junction differs from the germline gene, which may be a read error. V and J are TRBV3-1 and TRBJ2-6; tentative D call: TRBD1 (6 bases). The CDR3 consists of 14 residues. Germline CDR1 is LGHDT and CDR2 is YNNKEL (reference sequence). The CDR3, as DNA: TGTGCCAGCAGCCAAGATAAAGGGGGCAACGTCCTGACTTTC. Protein product: CASSQDKGGNVLTF. Filled out from reference TRBV3-1 and TRBJ2-6, the complete variable domain reads DTAVSQTPKYLVTQMGNDKSIKCEQNLGHDTMYWYKQDSKKFLKIMFSYNNKELIINETVPNRFSPKSPDKAHLNLHINSLELGDSAVYFCASSQDKGGNVLTFGAGSRLTVL.

By sample fraction, this clonotype is medium-sized. V is TRBV6-2 or TRBV6-3 and J is TRBJ1-2; D is unresolved. CDR1 MNHEY and CDR2 SVGEGT come from the germline V gene. This CDR3 has 11 residues. The ends were cut back, 5 bases at V and 8 bases at J, with 9 bases in the middle. CDR3 in amino acids: CASSTLGGYTF. Written as DNA, the CDR3 is TGTGCCAGCAGTACACTGGGGGGCTACACCTTC.

This clonotype has just a few counts. The DNA of the CDR3 is TGTGCCAGCAGCTTTTTTTCCGGGGGCGAGGGGTACTTC. Encoded protein: CASSFFSGGEGYF. The V call is TRBV7-2, the J call TRBJ2-7; D possibly matches TRBD1 or TRBD2 (6 bases each). The CDR3 runs to 13 residues. V was shortened by 3 bases and J by 12 bases, with 18 bases between the two germline ends. CDR1 and CDR2 from the germline V gene are SGHTA and FQGNSA.

This clonotype was seen many times. The genes are TRBV4-2 and TRBJ1-4; D ambiguous. V lost 2 bases and J lost 7, with 14 bases in between. CDR1 LGHNA and CDR2 YNFKEQ come from the germline V gene. The CDR3 is 15 amino acids. CDR3 in amino acids: CASSQSAAQGEKLFF. CDR3 bases: TGTGCCAGCAGCCAATCTGCCGCCCAAGGTGAAAAACTGTTTTTT.

The chain links TRBV28 to TRBJ2-5; D is possibly TRBD1 or TRBD2 (5 bases each). Looked up from germline, CDR1 is MDHEN and CDR2 is SYDVKM. This CDR3 contains 15 residues. V shed 4 bases and J shed 3 bases, with 15 bases lying between them. The CDR3 loop is CASSSQPGREETQYF. The CDR3 coding sequence is TGTGCCAGCAGTTCACAACCGGGACGCGAAGAGACCCAGTACTTC.

This clonotype was counted at least ten times. The J gene is TRBJ1-2, the V gene TRBV7-9; D not certain. V gave up 1 base and J gave up 2 bases, with 14 bases separating them. The CDR3 covers 16 residues. Germline lookup yields CDR1 SEHNR and CDR2 FQNEAQ (reference sequence). The CDR3 sequence: CASSLVFSGGNYGYTF. In DNA, the CDR3 is TGTGCCAGCAGCTTAGTCTTCTCAGGAGGGAACTATGGCTACACCTTC. The complete variable domain, with remaining parts taken from reference TRBV7-9 and TRBJ1-2, reads DTGVSQNPRHKITKRGQNVTFRCDPISEHNRLYWYRQTLGQGPEFLTYFQNEAQLEKSRLLSDRFSAERPKGSFSTLEIQRTEQGDSAMYLCASSLVFSGGNYGYTFGSGTRLTVV.

This clonotype occurred many times. The rearrangement links TRBV7-2 to TRBJ2-1, with D tentatively TRBD1 (5 bases). This CDR3 comprises 13 residues. The germline V gene encodes CDR1 SGHTA and CDR2 FQGNSA. Trimming pared 4 bases from V and 7 bases from J, leaving 11 bases between. The CDR3 reads CASSYVAGNEQFF. CDR3 sequence (DNA): TGTGCCAGCAGCTACGTAGCAGGGAATGAGCAGTTCTTC.

The V gene is TRBV5-6, the J gene TRBJ2-5; D not certain. Germline CDR1 reads SGHDT; CDR2 reads YYEEEE. This CDR3 is built from 13 residues. V was clipped by 1 base and J by 3 bases, with 7 bases between them. CDR3 sequence: CASSLFFEETQYF. In DNA form, the CDR3 reads TGTGCCAGCAGCTTGTTCTTTGAAGAGACCCAGTACTTC.

Details on this clonotype: Given a much more abundant clone one base away, this may be a read error. The chain combines TRBV5-4 with TRBJ1-1, with D maybe TRBD1 (6 bases). Trimming pared 4 bases from V and 7 bases from J, leaving 14 bases between. CDR3 length equals 13 residues. Germline loops: CDR1 SGHNT, CDR2 YYREEE (reference sequence). The DNA for the CDR3 is TGTGCCAGCAGCCAGGGGACCAACCTTGAAGCTTTCTTT. It translates to CASSQGTNLEAFF.

By share, this clonotype counts as medium-sized. The V call is TRBV7-9, the J call TRBJ1-1; 9 bases map to TRBD1. CDR1 and CDR2 (germline): SEHNR, FQNEAQ (reference sequence). There are 15 residues in the CDR3. V was pared by 3 bases and J by 5 bases, with 7 bases of the junction left unmatched. CDR3 loop: CASSFTRDRVTEAFF. Here the CDR3 DNA reads TGTGCCAGCAGCTTCACCCGGGACAGGGTAACTGAAGCTTTCTTT.

There are many counts of this clonotype. V is TRBV7-2 and J is TRBJ2-3, with no clear D. Trimming removed 5 bases from V and 0 bases from J, with 9 bases in between. This CDR3 is built from 14 residues. Germline V gene data show CDR1 as SGHTA and CDR2 as FQGNSA. The CDR3 coding sequence is TGTGCCAGCAGCCTGGACGGAAGCACAGATACGCAGTATTTT. As protein: CASSLDGSTDTQYF.

By its share, this clonotype is medium-sized. The V and J genes are TRBV5-1 and TRBJ2-6; D could derive from TRBD1 or TRBD2 (5 bases each). V was trimmed by 1 base and J by 0 bases, leaving 11 bases between them. CDR1 SGHRS and CDR2 YFSETQ come from the germline V gene. CDR3 length: 17 residues. DNA of the CDR3: TGCGCCAGCAGCTTGAAAGCAGGGAGCTCTGGGGCCAACGTCCTGACTTTC. It translates to CASSLKAGSSGANVLTF. The full variable domain, with the rest looked up from reference TRBV5-1 and TRBJ2-6, is KAGVTQTPRYLIKTRGQQVTLSCSPISGHRSVSWYQQTPGQGLQFLFEYFSETQRNKGNFPGRFSGRQFSNSRSEMNVSTLELGDSALYLCASSLKAGSSGANVLTFGAGSRLTVL.

There are many counts of this clonotype. The chain employs TRBV5-1 and TRBJ1-1, with D tentatively TRBD1 (6 bases). V was trimmed by 5 bases and J by 1 base, leaving 15 bases between them. CDR1 SGHRS and CDR2 YFSETQ come from the germline V gene. This CDR3 comprises 15 residues. CDR3 sequence (DNA): TGCGCCAGCAGTCTTCAGGGGTTGGGGAACACTGAAGCTTTCTTT. This translates into CASSLQGLGNTEAFF.

Relative to its sample, this clonotype is medium-sized. J is TRBJ2-6 and V is TRBV4-3; D possibly corresponds to TRBD2 (7 bases). Looked up from germline, CDR1 is LGHNA and CDR2 is YSLEER. The V end lost 4 bases, the J end lost 0 bases, and 10 bases lay between the germline ends. This CDR3 is 16 amino acids long. This CDR3 is CASSPRGGSGANVLTF. CDR3 nucleotides: TGCGCCAGCAGCCCGAGGGGGGGCTCTGGGGCCAACGTCCTGACTTTC.